This T cell receptor (beta chain) was obtained from a study of blood T cell repertoires in COVID-19. Whole-study context: Some COVID-19 samples were acute and others convalescent; all came from the United States, Italy and Spain. PBMCs, B-cell-depleted T cells, or T cells were the source of the cDNA or gDNA that made up the material.

Authors' processing steps: Estimated nucleated cell counts came from reference gene primer amplification. Repertoires were generated with immunoSEQ multiplex PCR, while TCRdb's copy carries only in-frame clones and drops some. Clonal size and the V and J genes are those of that table, whereas D and trimming came from the DNA. The sample consists of 200,000 to 300,000 clones, approximately 84% of them appearing once. Germline CDR1 and CDR2: MGHRA and YSYEKL. The CDR3 loop spans 15 amino acids. Trimming removed 4 bases at V and 0 bases at J, with 12 bases between. This clone was picked up one time. The gene calls are TRBV4-1 and TRBJ2-5, with D uncertain. The specimen was peripheral blood. The source of this sequence is a woman aged 25 to 45 who had recovered from COVID-19. Written as DNA, the CDR3 is TGCGCCAGCAGCCTACTTCCTACCTACCAAGAGACCCAGTACTTC. Its translation: CASSLLPTYQETQYF.